This T cell receptor beta chain was documented in a study of blood T cell repertoires in COVID-19. Study-level background: COVID-19 samples from acute and convalescent phases originated in the United States, Italy and Spain. T cells, B-cell-depleted T cells, or PBMCs supplied cDNA or gDNA.

Original processing methods: How many nucleated cells were present was estimated from reference gene primer amplification. Libraries were prepared by immunoSEQ multiplex PCR; TCRdb keeps only in-frame clonotypes and omits some of them. V and J calls and clone size come straight from that table; D and trimming were deduced from the DNA. The table lists approximately 300,000 clones, about nine tenths of them singletons. Germline V gene sequence: CDR1 SGDLS, CDR2 YYNGEE. There are 17 residues in the CDR3. The ends were cut back, 0 bases at V and 0 bases at J, with 12 bases in the middle. Sequencing used peripheral blood. The source of this sequence is a man aged 50 or older with active or convalescent COVID-19. This sequence joins TRBV9 and TRBJ1-4; perhaps TRBD1 as D (6 bases). The CDR3 sequence is CASSVVFRGPTNEKLFF. Written as DNA, the CDR3 is TGTGCCAGCAGCGTAGTATTCAGGGGCCCAACTAATGAAAAACTGTTTTTT.